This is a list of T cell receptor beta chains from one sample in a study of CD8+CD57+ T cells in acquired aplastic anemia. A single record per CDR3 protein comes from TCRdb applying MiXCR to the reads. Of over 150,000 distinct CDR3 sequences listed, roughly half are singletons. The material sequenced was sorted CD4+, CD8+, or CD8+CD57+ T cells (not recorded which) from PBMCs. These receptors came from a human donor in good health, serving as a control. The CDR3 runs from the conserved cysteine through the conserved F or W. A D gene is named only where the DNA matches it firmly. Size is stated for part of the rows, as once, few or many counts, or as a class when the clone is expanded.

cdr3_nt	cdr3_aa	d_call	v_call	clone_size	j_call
TGTGCCAGCAGCTTCGCAGGGGATAACTATGGCTACACCTTC	CASSFAGDNYGYTF	NA	TRBV7-9	NA	TRBJ1-2
TGCAGTGCTAGAGAGGCAGGCTATGGCTACACCTTC	CSAREAGYGYTF	NA	TRBV20-1	NA	TRBJ1-2
TGCGCCAGCAGCCTGGACAGGGTGGAAGCAGCTTTCTTT	CASSLDRVEAAFF	TRBD1	TRBV5-1	NA	TRBJ1-1
TGCAGTGCTAGTGTAAGTTTCAACTCCTACGAGCAGTACTTC	CSASVSFNSYEQYF	NA	TRBV20-1	once	TRBJ2-7
TGTGCCAGCAGTTTTCCGAGGACACTGACCACGAATTTCTATGGCTACACCTTC	CASSFPRTLTTNFYGYTF	NA	TRBV28	NA	TRBJ1-2
TGTGCCGCCAGGGGGGTAGCGGGGCACAATGAGCAGTTCTTC	CAARGVAGHNEQFF	NA	TRBV5-8	NA	TRBJ2-1
TGCAGTGCTAGAGATCTGGGCGGGGGGGCCGATGAGCAGTATTTT	CSARDLGGGADEQYF	TRBD2	TRBV20-1	NA	TRBJ2-3
TGTGCCAGCAGCCCCGGCCGGGGGAATCAGCCCCAGCATTTT	CASSPGRGNQPQHF	NA	TRBV7-6	few	TRBJ1-5
TGCAGTGCCCCCCGAGACAGGGAAGGGGAGCATGGCTACACCTTC	CSAPRDREGEHGYTF	TRBD1	TRBV20-1	many	TRBJ1-2
TGTGCCAGCAGCTTAAGGGGGGGACTAGCGGGTCGCACAGATACGCAGTATTTT	CASSLRGGLAGRTDTQYF	TRBD2	TRBV7-2	NA	TRBJ2-3
TGTGCCAGCAGTCCCCCGGGCAGGGACGACCCTGAAGCTTTCTTT	CASSPPGRDDPEAFF	NA	TRBV27	few	TRBJ1-1
TGCAGTGCTAGCCGACAGACCACCGGGGAGACCCAGTACTTC	CSASRQTTGETQYF	NA	TRBV20-1	NA	TRBJ2-5